Sequencing of this TCR beta chain was carried out in a study of T cell changes during pregnancy in multiple sclerosis. CDR1 is SEHNR, CDR2 FQNEAQ, per germline (reference sequence). The CDR3 has 15 amino acids. Between the trimmed V and J ends, which lost 5 bases and 0 bases, there was a span of 14 bases. Libraries were prepared by immunoSEQ multiplex PCR; TCRdb keeps only in-frame clonotypes and omits some of them. The sample has approximately 22,000 clones; about 82% are singletons. The input for sequencing was CD8+ T cells from peripheral blood mononuclear cells, taken in the first trimester of pregnancy. The chain employs TRBV7-9 and TRBJ2-7, with unresolved D. This clonotype was obtained from a female donor in good health, enrolled as a control in a pregnancy study. The CDR3 bases are TGTGCCAGCAGCCCCCCCGTCTACAGCTCCTACGAGCAGTACTTC. This translates into CASSPPVYSSYEQYF.